A selection of T cell receptor beta chains follows, all from one sample in a study of human T cells and chemical hapten exposure. TCRdb re-derived calls from the RACE reads in MiXCR, one entry per CDR3 protein. The sample contains more than 250,000 distinct CDR3 sequences, 8.6% of which appear only once. The source was whole blood, collected in connection with sensitization to the hapten diphenylcyclopropenone (DPC). All receptors come from a woman in her 40s with alopecia areata. Some clones in this sample may be carry-over from other donors' samples. Each CDR3 is given with its conserved first and last residue. A D gene is named only where the DNA matches it firmly. Expanded clones are given a class, and other clones once, few, many or no size at all.

D	J	size	V	DNA	CDR3
TRBD2	TRBJ2-1	many	TRBV2	TGTGCCAGCAGTGAAGGACTAGCTGGGAATGAGCAGTTCTTC	CASSEGLAGNEQFF
NA	TRBJ2-2	NA	TRBV4-3	TGCGCCAGCAGCGGACAGATAAACACCGGGGAGCTGTTTTTT	CASSGQINTGELFF
TRBD1	TRBJ2-2	many	TRBV3-1	TGTGCCAGCAGCCCGGGACAGGGTGAAGTCGGGGAGCTGTTTTTT	CASSPGQGEVGELFF
TRBD1	TRBJ1-5	many	TRBV10-3	TGTGCCATCAGTTCGACAGGGGGCGCAGGCCAGCCCCAGCATTTT	CAISSTGGAGQPQHF
NA	TRBJ2-3	few	TRBV7-2	TGTGCCAGCAGCTTGACCGGGACCAGGCGGTATTTT	CASSLTGTRRYF
TRBD2	TRBJ2-1	few	TRBV10-3	TGTGCCATCAGTGAGTCTAGCGGGAGCTCCTACAATGAGCAGTTCTTC	CAISESSGSSYNEQFF
NA	TRBJ1-4	NA	TRBV6-5	TGTGCCAGCAGCTCAGGAAACAGCAATACTAATGAAAAACTGTTTTTT	CASSSGNSNTNEKLFF
NA	TRBJ2-2	many	TRBV10-3	TGTGCCATCAAGGGGACCCCGAGCACCGGGGAGCTGTTTTTT	CAIKGTPSTGELFF
NA	TRBJ1-5	NA	TRBV24-1	TGTGCCACCAGTGGGGGTTATCAGCCCCAGCATTTT	CATSGGYQPQHF
TRBD2	TRBJ2-7	many	TRBV11-2	TGTGCCAGCAGCTTAAATGTTGGGACTAGCGTTCCCCTCGAGCAGTACTTC	CASSLNVGTSVPLEQYF
NA	TRBJ2-3	many	TRBV29-1	TGCAGCGTCGCAACCAGTCCGGATACGCAGTATTTT	CSVATSPDTQYF
NA	TRBJ2-3	few	TRBV5-1	TGCGCCAGCAGCGGAGGGGGGTCAGATACGCAGTATTTT	CASSGGGSDTQYF
TRBD1	TRBJ2-3	NA	TRBV12-3/TRBV12-4	TGTGCCAGCGGTGAAGGGGGCCGCACAGATACGCAGTATTTT	CASGEGGRTDTQYF
NA	TRBJ2-5	NA	TRBV21-1	TGTGCCAGCAGCCTCTGGCGGCAGCAAGAGACCCAGTACTTC	CASSLWRQQETQYF
TRBD1	TRBJ2-3	NA	TRBV24-1	TGTGCCACCAGTGATTTGGAACAGGGGTATACAGATACGCAGTATTTT	CATSDLEQGYTDTQYF